This T cell receptor beta chain was captured in a study of control samples from healthy donors and cancer patients (dated by TCRdb to about 2020). The library was prepared using the immunoSEQ multiplex PCR assay. What TCRdb holds here is the immuneACCESS table cut down to in-frame rearrangements. Part of the clones is not present; checked against another copy, under half of the missing clones reflect an unresolved V gene, and the others are unexplained. Within this sample are approximately 170,000 clones, with approximately 90% of them counted one time only. Jointly, the top ten make up 1.2% to 1.5% of the sample. The CDR3 runs 14 residues from the cysteine to the phenylalanine. The retained sequence is limited to the CDR3, 42 bases, with the frame set at the first base. V is cut by 1 base and J by 4 bases, and the space between the germline ends is 10 bases. Sequences SSHAT (CDR1) and FNYEAQ (CDR2) are obtained from the germline V gene (reference sequence).

Concerning this clone itself: The antigen this receptor binds is unknown. No quality values exist for individual bases; no much larger clone is one base distant.

Recombination joined TRBV7-7 with TRBJ2-5, with no reliable assignment of the D segment. Material for sequencing was blood. The TCR was taken from a man aged 30 to 45 in good health. CDR3 sequence: CASSLGGGVETQYF. The nucleotides are TGTGCCAGCAGCTTAGGTGGTGGTGTAGAGACCCAGTACTTC. Extended through the reference TRBV7-7 and TRBJ2-5 proteins, this CDR3 yields the full variable domain: GAGVSQSPRYKVTKRGQDVTLRCDPISSHATLYWYQQALGQGPEFLTYFNYEAQPDKSGLPSDRFSAERPEGSISTLTIQRTEQRDSAMYRCASSLGGGVETQYFGPGTRLLVL.